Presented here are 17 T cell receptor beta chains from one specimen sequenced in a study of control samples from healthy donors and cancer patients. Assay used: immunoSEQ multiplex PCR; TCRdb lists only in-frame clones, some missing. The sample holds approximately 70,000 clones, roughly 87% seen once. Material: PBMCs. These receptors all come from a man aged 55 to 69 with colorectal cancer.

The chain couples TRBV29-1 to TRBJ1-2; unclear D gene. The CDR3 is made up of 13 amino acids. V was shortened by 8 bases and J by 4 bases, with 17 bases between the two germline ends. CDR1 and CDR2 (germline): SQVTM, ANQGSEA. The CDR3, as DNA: TGCAGCATCCTACTCCAGGTTGGCTATGGCTACACCTTC. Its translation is CSILLQVGYGYTF.

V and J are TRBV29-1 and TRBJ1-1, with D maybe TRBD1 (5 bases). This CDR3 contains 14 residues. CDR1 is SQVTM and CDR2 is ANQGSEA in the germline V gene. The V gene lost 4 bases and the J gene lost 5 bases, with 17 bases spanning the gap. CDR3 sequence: CSVAMSGTRTEAFF. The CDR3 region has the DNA TGCAGCGTTGCGATGTCAGGGACCAGAACTGAAGCTTTCTTT. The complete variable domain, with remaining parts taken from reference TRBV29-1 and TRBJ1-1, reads SAVISQKPSRDICQRGTSLTIQCQVDSQVTMMFWYRQQPGQSLTLIATANQGSEATYESGFVIDKFPISRPNLTFSTLTVSNMSPEDSSIYLCSVAMSGTRTEAFFGQGTRLTVV.

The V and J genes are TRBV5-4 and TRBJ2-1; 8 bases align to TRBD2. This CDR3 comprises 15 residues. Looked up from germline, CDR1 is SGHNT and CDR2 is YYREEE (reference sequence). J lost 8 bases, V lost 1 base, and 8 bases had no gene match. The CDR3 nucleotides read TGTGCCAGCAGCTTGCGGGCGGGGGGAAGGGATGAGCAGTTCTTC. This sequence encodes CASSLRAGGRDEQFF.

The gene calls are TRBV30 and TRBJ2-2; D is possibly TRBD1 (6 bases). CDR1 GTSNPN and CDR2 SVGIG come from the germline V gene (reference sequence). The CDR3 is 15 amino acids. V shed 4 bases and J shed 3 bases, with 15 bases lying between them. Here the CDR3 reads CAWKYQGMDTGELFF. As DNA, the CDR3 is TGTGCCTGGAAGTATCAGGGGATGGACACCGGGGAGCTGTTTTTT.

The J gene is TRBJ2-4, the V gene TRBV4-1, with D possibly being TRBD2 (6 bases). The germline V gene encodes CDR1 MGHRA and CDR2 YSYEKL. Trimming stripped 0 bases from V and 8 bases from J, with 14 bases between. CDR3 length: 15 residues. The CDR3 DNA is TGCGCCAGCAGCCAAGATGCGGGACTTTGGGACATTCAGTACTTC. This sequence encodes CASSQDAGLWDIQYF.

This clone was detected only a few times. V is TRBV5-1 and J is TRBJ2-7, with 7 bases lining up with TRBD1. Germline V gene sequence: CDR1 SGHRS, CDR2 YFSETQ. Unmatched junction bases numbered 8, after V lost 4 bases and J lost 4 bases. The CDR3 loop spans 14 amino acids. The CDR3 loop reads CASSGRTGPYEQYF. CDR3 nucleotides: TGCGCCAGCAGCGGGCGGACAGGACCATACGAGCAGTACTTC.

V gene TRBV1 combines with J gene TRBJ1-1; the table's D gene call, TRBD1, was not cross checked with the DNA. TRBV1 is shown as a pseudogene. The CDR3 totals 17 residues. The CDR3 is CTSSQALGQGPNTEAFF. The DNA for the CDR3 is TGCACCAGCAGCCAAGCCCTGGGACAGGGGCCTAACACTGAAGCTTTCTTT.

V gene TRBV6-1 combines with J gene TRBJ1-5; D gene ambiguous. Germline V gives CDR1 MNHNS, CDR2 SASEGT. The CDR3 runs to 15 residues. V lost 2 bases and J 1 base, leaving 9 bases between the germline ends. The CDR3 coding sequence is TGTGCCAGCAGTGAACCCACAAAGAGCAATCAGCCCCAGCATTTT. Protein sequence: CASSEPTKSNQPQHF.

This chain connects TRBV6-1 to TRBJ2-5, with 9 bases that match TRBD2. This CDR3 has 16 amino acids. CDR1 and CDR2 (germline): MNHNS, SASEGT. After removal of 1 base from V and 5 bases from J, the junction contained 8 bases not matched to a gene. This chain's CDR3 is CASSEEGLASRETQYF. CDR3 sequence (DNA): TGTGCCAGCAGTGAAGAGGGACTAGCTAGTAGGGAGACCCAGTACTTC.

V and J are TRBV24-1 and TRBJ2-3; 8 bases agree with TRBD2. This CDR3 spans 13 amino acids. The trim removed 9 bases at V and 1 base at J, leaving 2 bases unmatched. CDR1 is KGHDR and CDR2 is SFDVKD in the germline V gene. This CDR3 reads CATAGGGTDTQYF. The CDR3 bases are TGTGCCACCGCGGGGGGTGGCACAGATACGCAGTATTTT.

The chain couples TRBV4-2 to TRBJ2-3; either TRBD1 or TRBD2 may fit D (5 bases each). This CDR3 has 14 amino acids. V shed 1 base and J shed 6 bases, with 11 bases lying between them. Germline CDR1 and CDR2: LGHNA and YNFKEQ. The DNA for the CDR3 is TGTGCCAGCAGCCAAGCGAGGGGCCTGGATACGCAGTATTTT. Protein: CASSQARGLDTQYF.

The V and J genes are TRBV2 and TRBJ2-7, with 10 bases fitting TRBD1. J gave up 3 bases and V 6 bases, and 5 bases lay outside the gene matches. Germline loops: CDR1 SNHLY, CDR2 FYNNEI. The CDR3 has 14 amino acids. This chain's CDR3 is CASSRDRGDYEQYF. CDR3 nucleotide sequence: TGTGCCAGCAGCCGGGACAGGGGAGACTACGAGCAGTACTTC.

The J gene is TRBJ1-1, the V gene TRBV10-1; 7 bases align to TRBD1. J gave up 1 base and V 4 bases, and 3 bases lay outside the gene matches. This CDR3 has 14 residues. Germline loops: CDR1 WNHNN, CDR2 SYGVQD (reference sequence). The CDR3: CASSVDRRNTEAFF. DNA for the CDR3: TGCGCCAGCAGTGTGGACAGGAGGAACACTGAAGCTTTCTTT.

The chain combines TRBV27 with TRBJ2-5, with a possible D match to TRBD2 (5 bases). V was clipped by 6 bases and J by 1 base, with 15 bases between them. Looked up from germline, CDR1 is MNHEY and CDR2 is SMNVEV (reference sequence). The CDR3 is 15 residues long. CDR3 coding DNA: TGTGCCAGCAGCTCATTGTCTGGGAGCCAAGAGACCCAGTACTTC. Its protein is CASSSLSGSQETQYF.

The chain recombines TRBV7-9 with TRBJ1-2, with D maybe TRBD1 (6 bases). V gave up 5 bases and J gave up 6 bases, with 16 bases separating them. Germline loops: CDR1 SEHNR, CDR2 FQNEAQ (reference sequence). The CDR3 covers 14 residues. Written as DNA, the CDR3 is TGTGCCAGCAGCGATTCATTGGGGGCGGATGGCTACACCTTC. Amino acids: CASSDSLGADGYTF.

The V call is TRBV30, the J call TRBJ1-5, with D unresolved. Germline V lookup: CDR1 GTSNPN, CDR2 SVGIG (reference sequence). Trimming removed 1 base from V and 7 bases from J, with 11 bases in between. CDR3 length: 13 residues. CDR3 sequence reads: CAWSGGGRQPQHF. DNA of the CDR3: TGTGCCTGGAGTGGCGGCGGGAGACAGCCCCAGCATTTT.

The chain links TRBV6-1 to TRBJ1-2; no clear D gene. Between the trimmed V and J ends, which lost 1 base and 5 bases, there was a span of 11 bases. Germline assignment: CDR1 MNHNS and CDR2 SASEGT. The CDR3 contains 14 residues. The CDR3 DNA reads TGTGCCAGCAGTGAAGGGGCCCCACGGTATGGCTACACCTTC. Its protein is CASSEGAPRYGYTF.